The clone carrying this T cell receptor (beta chain) was observed a handful of times. The antigen remains unidentified. This sample was taken from a study of T-cell memory formation after mild COVID-19. Study in general: TCR clusters largely stayed donor specific. Study-wide results and caveats: Clones that contracted from day 15 to 85 were balanced CD4/CD8, while later expanders leaned CD4+. Pre-infection memory contained some responding clones, which suggested that cross-reactive memory had joined.

The 5'RACE method, run with constant-segment primers, produced TCR alpha and TCR beta cDNA libraries (carrying sample barcodes and UMIs). TCRdb re-analysed the 5' RACE reads in MiXCR, keeping a single row per CDR3 protein. The sample has 500,000 to 550,000 distinct CDR3 sequences; roughly 22% are singletons. CDR1 and CDR2 (germline): SGDLS, YYNGEE. This CDR3 spans 14 amino acids. V lost 4 bases and J lost 0, with 10 bases in between. This rearrangement joins TRBV9 to TRBJ2-5; D not certain. The receptor was isolated from an adult woman who had mild COVID-19 (a few samples of this study predate the infection). Cell type and time point are not known. The sequenced sample consisted of PBMCs or a T cell subset sorted from them (not recorded which). CDR3 nucleotides: TGTGCCAGCAGCTCTGCAGGATACCAAGAGACCCAGTACTTC. This gives the protein CASSSAGYQETQYF. Full variable domain (outside the CDR3, taken from reference TRBV9 and TRBJ2-5): DSGVTQTPKHLITATGQRVTLRCSPRSGDLSVYWYQQSLDQGLQFLIQYYNGEERAKGNILERFSAQQFPDLHSELNLSSLELGDSALYFCASSSAGYQETQYFGPGTRLLVL.